This TCR beta chain stems from a study of blood T cell repertoires in COVID-19. Study details: Collection of acute and convalescent COVID-19 samples took place in the United States, Italy and Spain. PBMCs, B-cell-depleted T cells, or T cells were the source of the cDNA or gDNA that made up the material.

Per the original methods: Amplified reference gene primers provided the basis for estimating nucleated cell counts. The method was immunoSEQ multiplex PCR; TCRdb's version includes in-frame clones alone and lacks a portion of them. Clone size and V and J calls were adopted from that table, with D and trimming inferred from the DNA. This table has around 150,000 clones, around 73% appearing once. The germline CDR1 and CDR2 sequences are MNHEY and SVGEGT. The CDR3 is made up of 15 amino acids. With 5 bases clipped from V and 4 bases from J, the junction kept 10 bases outside the gene matches. Input material: peripheral blood. The V call is TRBV6-2 or TRBV6-3, the J call TRBJ1-2; 7 nucleotides align to TRBD1. The receptor comes from a man in his 60s who had recovered from COVID-19. CDR3 sequence: CASSNPEGASYGYTF. The DNA for the CDR3 is TGTGCCAGCAGTAACCCGGAGGGGGCTTCCTATGGCTACACCTTC.